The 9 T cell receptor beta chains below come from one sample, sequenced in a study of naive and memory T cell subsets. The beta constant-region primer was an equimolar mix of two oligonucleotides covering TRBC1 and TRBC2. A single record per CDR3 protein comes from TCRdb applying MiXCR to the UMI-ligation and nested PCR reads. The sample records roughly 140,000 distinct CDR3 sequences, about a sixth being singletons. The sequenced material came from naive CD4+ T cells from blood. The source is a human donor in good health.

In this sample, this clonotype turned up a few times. CDR3 loop: CSVERSGGRETQYF. The CDR3 nucleotides are TGCAGCGTTGAAAGGTCTGGGGGGAGAGAGACCCAGTACTTC. The V gene is TRBV29-1, the J gene TRBJ2-5; maybe TRBD2 (6 bases). The V end lost 2 bases, the J end lost 4 bases, and 14 bases lay between the germline ends. The CDR3 loop spans 14 amino acids. Germline-derived CDR1 and CDR2 are SQVTM and ANQGSEA.

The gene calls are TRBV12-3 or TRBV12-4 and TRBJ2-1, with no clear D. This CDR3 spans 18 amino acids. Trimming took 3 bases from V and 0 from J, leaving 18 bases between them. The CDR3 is CASSFEVGLGHSYNEQFF. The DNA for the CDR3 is TGTGCCAGCAGTTTTGAAGTAGGCTTGGGCCACTCCTACAATGAGCAGTTCTTC.

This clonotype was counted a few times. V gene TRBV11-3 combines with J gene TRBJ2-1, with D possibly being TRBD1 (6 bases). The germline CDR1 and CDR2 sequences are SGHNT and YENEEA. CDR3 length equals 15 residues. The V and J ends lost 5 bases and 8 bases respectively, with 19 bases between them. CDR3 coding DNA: TGTGCCAGCAGCCCCAGACAGGCCGCGGTCCATGAGCAGTTCTTC. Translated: CASSPRQAAVHEQFF.

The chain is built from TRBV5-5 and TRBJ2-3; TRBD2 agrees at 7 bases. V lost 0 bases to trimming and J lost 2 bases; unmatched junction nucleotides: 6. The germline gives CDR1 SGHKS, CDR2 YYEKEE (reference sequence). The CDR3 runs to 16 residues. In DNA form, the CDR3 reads TGTGCCAGCAGCTTGGTGGGGACTACCCTCACAGATACGCAGTATTTT. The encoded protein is CASSLVGTTLTDTQYF.

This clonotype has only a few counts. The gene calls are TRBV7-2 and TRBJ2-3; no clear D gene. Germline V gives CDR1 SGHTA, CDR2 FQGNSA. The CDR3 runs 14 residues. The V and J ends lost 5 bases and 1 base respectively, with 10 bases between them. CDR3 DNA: TGTGCCAGCAGCCATGGCGTGGGCACAGATACGCAGTATTTT. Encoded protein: CASSHGVGTDTQYF.

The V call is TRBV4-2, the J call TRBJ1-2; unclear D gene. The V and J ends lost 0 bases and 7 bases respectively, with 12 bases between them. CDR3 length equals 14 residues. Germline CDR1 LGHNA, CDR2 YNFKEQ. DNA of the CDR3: TGTGCCAGCAGCCAAGATACCGCGGATGGTGGCTACACCTTC. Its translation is CASSQDTADGGYTF.

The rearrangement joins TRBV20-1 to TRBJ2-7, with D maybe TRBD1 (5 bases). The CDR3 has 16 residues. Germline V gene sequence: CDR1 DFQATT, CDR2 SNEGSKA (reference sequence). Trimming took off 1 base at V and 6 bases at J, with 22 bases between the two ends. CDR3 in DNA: TGCAGTGCTAGAGTCCCCAGGGAAGGCTTTGGGTCCGAGCAGTACTTC. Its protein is CSARVPREGFGSEQYF.

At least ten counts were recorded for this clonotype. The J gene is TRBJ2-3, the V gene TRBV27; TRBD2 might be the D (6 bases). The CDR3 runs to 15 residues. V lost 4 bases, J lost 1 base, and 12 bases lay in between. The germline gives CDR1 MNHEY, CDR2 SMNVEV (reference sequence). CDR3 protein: CASSWTTGGTDTQYF. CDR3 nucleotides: TGTGCCAGCAGTTGGACTACCGGGGGCACAGATACGCAGTATTTT.

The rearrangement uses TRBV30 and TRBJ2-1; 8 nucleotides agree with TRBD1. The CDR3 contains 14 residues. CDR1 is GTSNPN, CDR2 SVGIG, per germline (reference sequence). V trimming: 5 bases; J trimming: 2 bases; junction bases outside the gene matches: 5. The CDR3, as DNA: TGTGCCTGGGTACGACAGGGGCCCTACAATGAGCAGTTCTTC. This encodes CAWVRQGPYNEQFF.